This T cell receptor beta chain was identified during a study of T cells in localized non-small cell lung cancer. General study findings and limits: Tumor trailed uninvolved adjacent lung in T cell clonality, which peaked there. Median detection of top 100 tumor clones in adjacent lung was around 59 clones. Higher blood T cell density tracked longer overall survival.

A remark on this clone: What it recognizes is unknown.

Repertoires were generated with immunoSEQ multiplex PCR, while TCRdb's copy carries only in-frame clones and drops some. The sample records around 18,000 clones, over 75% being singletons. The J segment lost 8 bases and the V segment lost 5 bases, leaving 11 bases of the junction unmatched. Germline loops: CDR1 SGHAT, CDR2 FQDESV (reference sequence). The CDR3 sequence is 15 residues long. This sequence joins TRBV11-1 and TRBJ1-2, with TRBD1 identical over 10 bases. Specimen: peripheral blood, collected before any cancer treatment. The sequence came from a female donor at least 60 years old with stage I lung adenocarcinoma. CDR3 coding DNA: TGTGCCAGCAGCGCAATAAGACAGGGGGCGGAAGGCTACACCTTC. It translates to CASSAIRQGAEGYTF. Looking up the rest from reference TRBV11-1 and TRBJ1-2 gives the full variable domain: EAEVAQSPRYKITEKSQAVAFWCDPISGHATLYWYRQILGQGPELLVQFQDESVVDDSQLPKDRFSAERLKGVDSTLKIQPAELGDSAMYLCASSAIRQGAEGYTFGSGTRLTVV.